A selection of T cell receptor beta chains follows, all from one sample in a study of T cells after yellow fever vaccination. TCRdb reprocessed the 5' RACE reads via MiXCR and lists one record per CDR3 protein. The top ten clones hold more than 0.6% of a sample with about 140,000 distinct CDR3 sequences, 6.6% of them seen once. The sample in question was CD4+ T cells sorted from PBMCs, obtained 10 days after the yellow fever booster vaccination. The receptor source for this set is a man aged 25-40 years who received the YFV17D yellow fever vaccine. CDR3s include the opening cysteine and the closing phenylalanine or tryptophan. Fields, in order: J gene, V gene, D gene, clone size, CDR3 protein, CDR3 DNA. D genes are given only for firm matches. The listing skips clone size in some rows; elsewhere it reads once, few, many or a size class.

J: TRBJ2-2; V: TRBV20-1; D: -; size: -; CDR3: CSASTQSNTGELFF; DNA: TGCAGTGCTAGTACGCAATCTAACACCGGGGAGCTGTTTTTT
J: TRBJ1-6; V: TRBV20-1; D: TRBD1; size: many; CDR3: CSARVPGGKSPLHF; DNA: TGCAGTGCTAGGGTGCCAGGGGGCAAGTCACCCCTCCACTTT
J: TRBJ2-5; V: TRBV7-7; D: TRBD2; size: -; CDR3: CASSLRAGGLETQYF; DNA: TGTGCTAGCAGCCTCAGAGCGGGAGGGTTAGAGACCCAGTACTTC
J: TRBJ2-5; V: TRBV7-3; D: -; size: many; CDR3: CASSSLAEETQYF; DNA: TGTGCCAGCAGCTCTCTTGCAGAAGAGACCCAGTACTTC
J: TRBJ2-2; V: TRBV19; D: TRBD1; size: -; CDR3: CASSGTANTGELFF; DNA: TGTGCCAGTAGTGGGACAGCGAACACCGGGGAGCTGTTTTTT
J: TRBJ1-2; V: TRBV2; D: -; size: many; CDR3: CASSGQSWNYGYTF; DNA: TGTGCCAGCAGCGGGCAGTCGTGGAACTATGGCTACACCTTC
J: TRBJ2-7; V: TRBV28; D: TRBD1; size: many; CDR3: CASSPTGQGGAYEQYF; DNA: TGTGCCAGCAGTCCGACGGGACAGGGGGGCGCCTACGAGCAGTACTTC
J: TRBJ2-3; V: TRBV20-1; D: -; size: many; CDR3: CSASQGWADTQYF; DNA: TGCAGTGCTAGCCAAGGGTGGGCAGATACGCAGTATTTT
J: TRBJ1-2; V: TRBV20-1; D: -; size: -; CDR3: CSARDQSGVFFNYGYTF; DNA: TGCAGTGCTAGAGATCAATCCGGGGTCTTCTTTAACTATGGCTACACCTTC
J: TRBJ2-1; V: TRBV20-1; D: TRBD2; size: many; CDR3: CSASLGEGSYNEQFF; DNA: TGCAGTGCTAGCCTCGGGGAGGGTTCCTACAATGAGCAGTTCTTC
J: TRBJ2-5; V: TRBV20-1; D: TRBD2; size: few; CDR3: CSARDRTSDPYQETQYF; DNA: TGCAGTGCTAGAGACAGGACTAGCGACCCGTACCAAGAGACCCAGTACTTC
J: TRBJ2-7; V: TRBV18; D: TRBD2; size: -; CDR3: CASSPGLAGTGEQYF; DNA: TGTGCCAGCTCACCGGGACTAGCGGGAACGGGCGAGCAGTACTTC
J: TRBJ2-3; V: TRBV11-2; D: -; size: many; CDR3: CASSAQTGDTQYF; DNA: TGTGCCAGCAGCGCGCAGACAGGAGATACGCAGTATTTT
J: TRBJ2-3; V: TRBV7-2; D: -; size: many; CDR3: CASSLIRAGTDTQYF; DNA: TGTGCCAGCAGCTTAATCAGAGCCGGCACAGATACGCAGTATTTT
J: TRBJ2-6; V: TRBV6-2/TRBV6-3; D: -; size: many; CDR3: CASSGFSGANVLTF; DNA: TGTGCCAGCAGCGGGTTCTCTGGGGCCAACGTCCTGACTTTC
J: TRBJ2-1; V: TRBV11-2; D: -; size: -; CDR3: CASSLIYNEQFF; DNA: TGTGCCAGCAGCTTAATTTACAATGAGCAGTTCTTC
J: TRBJ1-2; V: TRBV7-2; D: -; size: many; CDR3: CASSLGVNGYTF; DNA: TGTGCCAGCAGCTTAGGGGTAAATGGCTACACCTTC
J: TRBJ2-1; V: TRBV11-2; D: -; size: few; CDR3: CASRNHEQFF; DNA: TGTGCCAGCAGGAACCATGAGCAGTTCTTC
J: TRBJ2-1; V: TRBV27; D: -; size: many; CDR3: CASSLLSRRSSYNEQFF; DNA: TGTGCCAGCAGTTTACTTTCGCGGAGGAGCTCCTACAATGAGCAGTTCTTC
J: TRBJ2-2; V: TRBV2; D: -; size: -; CDR3: CASTRLASNTGELFF; DNA: TGTGCCAGCACAAGGCTAGCGTCGAACACCGGGGAGCTGTTTTTT
J: TRBJ2-3; V: TRBV10-1; D: -; size: many; CDR3: CASSELGDSTDTQYF; DNA: TGCGCCAGCAGTGAACTAGGGGATAGCACAGATACGCAGTATTTT
J: TRBJ2-7; V: TRBV27; D: -; size: many; CDR3: CASSPASTVSYEQYF; DNA: TGTGCCAGCAGCCCTGCCTCGACAGTCTCCTACGAGCAGTACTTC
J: TRBJ1-5; V: TRBV18; D: -; size: many; CDR3: CASSPSPGDQPQHF; DNA: TGTGCCAGCTCACCATCTCCGGGAGATCAGCCCCAGCATTTT
J: TRBJ2-1; V: TRBV20-1; D: TRBD2; size: -; CDR3: CSARGRGATSGESSYNEQFF; DNA: TGCAGTGCTAGAGGGCGGGGTGCGACTAGCGGAGAGAGCTCCTACAATGAGCAGTTCTTC
J: TRBJ2-5; V: TRBV27; D: TRBD1; size: many; CDR3: CASSLRGLESPYF; DNA: TGTGCCAGCAGTTTAAGGGGGCTAGAGTCTCCGTACTTC
J: TRBJ2-5; V: TRBV6-2/TRBV6-3; D: -; size: many; CDR3: CASSYNQETQYF; DNA: TGTGCCAGCAGTTACAACCAAGAGACCCAGTACTTC
J: TRBJ2-5; V: TRBV20-1; D: TRBD2; size: many; CDR3: CSAETSGSETQYF; DNA: TGCAGTGCGGAGACTAGCGGGTCAGAGACCCAGTACTTC
J: TRBJ2-7; V: TRBV20-1; D: -; size: many; CDR3: CSATLIREQYF; DNA: TGCAGTGCTACCCTGATCAGGGAGCAGTACTTC
J: TRBJ2-7; V: TRBV12-3/TRBV12-4; D: TRBD2; size: many; CDR3: CASSWSGGRVNEQYF; DNA: TGTGCCAGCAGTTGGTCTGGCGGGAGAGTCAACGAGCAGTACTTC
J: TRBJ1-5; V: TRBV19; D: -; size: many; CDR3: CASSTGGTLHQPQHF; DNA: TGTGCCAGTAGTACTGGAGGGACGTTGCATCAGCCCCAGCATTTT
J: TRBJ1-5; V: TRBV7-2; D: -; size: few; CDR3: CASSSLNSNQPQHF; DNA: TGTGCCAGCAGCTCCCTAAATAGCAATCAGCCCCAGCATTTT
J: TRBJ2-7; V: TRBV9; D: -; size: many; CDR3: CASSVGGQARYEQYF; DNA: TGTGCCAGCAGCGTAGGGGGTCAAGCCCGCTACGAGCAGTACTTC
J: TRBJ2-2; V: TRBV2; D: -; size: many; CDR3: CASRGDSASAGELFF; DNA: TGTGCCAGCAGGGGAGATAGCGCCTCGGCGGGGGAGCTGTTTTTT
J: TRBJ2-1; V: TRBV7-2; D: -; size: many; CDR3: CASSLAPLREKGFF; DNA: TGTGCCAGCAGCTTAGCCCCTCTCCGGGAGAAGGGGTTCTTC
J: TRBJ1-5; V: TRBV6-2/TRBV6-3; D: -; size: few; CDR3: CASREGTQPQHF; DNA: TGTGCCAGCAGGGAGGGGACCCAGCCCCAGCATTTT
J: TRBJ2-1; V: TRBV6-2/TRBV6-3; D: TRBD2; size: many; CDR3: CASSRIGASGFSYNEQFF; DNA: TGTGCCAGCAGTCGCATCGGGGCTAGCGGATTCTCCTACAATGAGCAGTTCTTC
J: TRBJ1-2; V: TRBV6-1; D: TRBD1; size: many; CDR3: CASSPDRFRGYTF; DNA: TGTGCCAGCAGCCCGGACAGGTTTCGGGGCTACACCTTC
J: TRBJ2-1; V: TRBV20-1; D: TRBD2; size: many; CDR3: CSARISTSRRYNEQFF; DNA: TGCAGTGCTCGAATCTCGACTAGCAGGCGATACAATGAGCAGTTCTTC
J: TRBJ2-5; V: TRBV5-1; D: -; size: many; CDR3: CASSKRDYQETQYF; DNA: TGCGCCAGCAGCAAACGGGACTACCAAGAGACCCAGTACTTC
J: TRBJ2-1; V: TRBV20-1; D: TRBD2; size: many; CDR3: CSASQRGYNEQFF; DNA: TGCAGTGCGTCACAGCGGGGGTACAATGAGCAGTTCTTC
J: TRBJ2-7; V: TRBV4-2; D: TRBD2; size: few; CDR3: CASSPGTSGRASYEQYF; DNA: TGTGCCAGCAGCCCCGGGACTAGCGGGAGGGCATCCTACGAGCAGTACTTC
J: TRBJ1-2; V: TRBV24-1; D: TRBD1; size: few; CDR3: CATSEGDRASHGYTF; DNA: TGTGCCACCAGTGAGGGGGACAGGGCATCACATGGCTACACCTTC
J: TRBJ2-1; V: TRBV27; D: -; size: many; CDR3: CASSRDFGNEQFF; DNA: -
J: TRBJ1-1; V: TRBV19; D: -; size: -; CDR3: CASLQGGLDTEAFF; DNA: TGTGCCAGTCTCCAGGGTGGGCTGGACACTGAAGCTTTCTTT
J: TRBJ2-1; V: TRBV5-1; D: -; size: -; CDR3: CASSYEGSGNEQFF; DNA: TGCGCCAGCAGCTATGAAGGGTCCGGGAATGAGCAGTTCTTC
J: TRBJ2-1; V: TRBV6-2/TRBV6-3; D: TRBD2; size: many; CDR3: CASLTLASERGNEQFF; DNA: TGTGCCAGCCTTACTTTGGCTAGCGAGCGGGGGAATGAGCAGTTCTTC
J: TRBJ2-1; V: TRBV18; D: TRBD2; size: many; CDR3: CASSLGLAGVGEQFF; DNA: TGTGCCAGCTCACTAGGACTAGCGGGAGTAGGTGAGCAGTTCTTC
J: TRBJ1-2; V: TRBV24-1; D: -; size: few; CDR3: CATSDERPGQVSYTF; DNA: TGTGCCACCAGTGATGAACGGCCAGGCCAGGTTAGCTACACCTTC
J: TRBJ2-3; V: TRBV3-1; D: -; size: -; CDR3: CASSQTRAGTDTQYF; DNA: TGTGCCAGCAGCCAGACCAGGGCTGGGACAGATACGCAGTATTTT
J: TRBJ2-1; V: TRBV7-9; D: -; size: many; CDR3: CASSLDASNEQFF; DNA: TGTGCCAGCAGCTTAGACGCATCCAATGAGCAGTTCTTC
J: TRBJ2-3; V: TRBV24-1; D: TRBD2; size: many; CDR3: CATSDAGHPTALAGTDTQYF; DNA: TGTGCCACCAGTGATGCTGGACACCCGACGGCCCTAGCGGGCACAGATACGCAGTATTTT
J: TRBJ1-5; V: TRBV6-4; D: -; size: many; CDR3: CASSRDSYQPQHF; DNA: TGTGCCAGCAGCAGGGATAGTTATCAGCCCCAGCATTTT
J: TRBJ2-2; V: TRBV2; D: -; size: few; CDR3: CASGSGPELFF; DNA: TGTGCCAGCGGGAGCGGTCCGGAGCTGTTTTTT
J: TRBJ2-1; V: TRBV2; D: TRBD2; size: many; CDR3: CASGREGLNEQFF; DNA: TGTGCCAGCGGGCGGGAGGGCCTCAATGAGCAGTTCTTC